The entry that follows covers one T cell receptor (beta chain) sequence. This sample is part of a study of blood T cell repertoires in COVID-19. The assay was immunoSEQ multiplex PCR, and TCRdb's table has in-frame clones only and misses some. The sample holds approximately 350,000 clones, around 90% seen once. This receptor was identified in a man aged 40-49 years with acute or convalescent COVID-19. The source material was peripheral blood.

Here the CDR3 reads CASSDNFSNQPQHF. CDR3 DNA sequence: TGTGCCAGCAGTGACAACTTTAGCAATCAGCCCCAGCATTTT. This rearrangement joins TRBV6-1 to TRBJ1-5; D is unresolved. This CDR3 comprises 14 residues. Germline CDR1 and CDR2: MNHNS and SASEGT. V was cut by 3 bases and J by 0 bases, with 6 bases left in between.